This T cell receptor (beta chain) was captured by sequencing in a study of radiation and T cells in renal cell carcinoma. Overall study findings and caveats: Top tumor clonotypes rose in blood 2 weeks post-radiation, then contracted.

Time point given: blood 4 weeks post-SBRT, at nephrectomy. As for treatment: 15 Gy SBRT to primary tumor, nephrectomy 4 weeks later. After SBRT, blood was collected at 2 and 4 weeks, plus baseline. This CDR3 has 16 residues. Germline CDR1 is SGHRS and CDR2 is YFSETQ. The V segment lost 1 base and the J segment 10 bases; nucleotides outside the gene matches: 13. Details on this clone: Antigen specificity is unknown.

Clones were read by immunoSEQ multiplex PCR, and TCRdb kept only the in-frame ones, dropping some. This table has about 170,000 clones, less than 90% appearing once. The sequence came from a woman in her fifties or sixties with renal cell carcinoma. This specimen consisted of blood, obtained from a patient whose treatment included radiotherapy and nephrectomy. The gene calls are TRBV5-1 and TRBJ2-1, with TRBD1 matching over 8 bases. CDR3 loop: CASSLNAQGASKEQFF. The CDR3 region has the DNA TGCGCCAGCAGCTTGAATGCCCAGGGGGCAAGCAAGGAGCAGTTCTTC.